This T cell receptor beta chain was retrieved from a study of CD8 T cells in Susac syndrome. General observations from the study: The study recognized that its TCR sequencing and HLA analysis covered a relatively small number of individuals.

Comments on this clonotype: Its specificity is unknown.

V was pared by 3 bases and J by 3 bases, with 32 bases between. Germline V lookup: CDR1 SGHAT, CDR2 FQNNGV. The CDR3 covers 21 residues. RNA, at about 0.45 to 1 ug, was reverse transcribed with random hexamers. TCR beta CDR3 was amplified by immunoSEQ covering 54 Vbeta and 13 Jbeta. A single record per CDR3 protein comes from TCRdb applying MiXCR to the immunoSEQ multiplex PCR reads. The profile shows under 80,000 distinct CDR3 sequences, about 95% of them singletons. From blood CD8+ and CD4+ T cells, TCR beta sequences were generated. FACS enriched CD8+ TEMRA cells, while bulk CD8+ and CD4+ were negatively isolated.

The TCR was taken from a human donor with multiple sclerosis. The chain couples TRBV11-2 to TRBJ1-1; D ambiguous. The sample taken for sequencing was CD8+ T cells from PBMCs. The CDR3 is CASSLLGSTLQLPVGDTEAFF. The DNA of the CDR3 is TGTGCCAGCAGCTTGCTCGGTTCGACACTTCAGCTCCCAGTTGGGGACACTGAAGCTTTCTTT.